A selection of T cell receptor beta chains follows, all from one sample in a study of T cell responses to AZD1222 COVID-19 vaccine. Assay: immunoSEQ multiplex PCR; the TCRdb copy retains only in-frame clones and omits some. The sample has about 150,000 clones; roughly 91% are singletons. Sequencing was performed on peripheral blood, taken on day 0 of AZD1222 vaccination. The receptors were gathered from an adult in good health. CDR3s include the opening cysteine and the closing phenylalanine or tryptophan. Each record gives: D gene, clone size, CDR3 length, J gene, V gene, CDR3 DNA, CDR3 protein. D genes are given only for firm matches. The listing skips clone size in some rows; elsewhere it reads once, few, many or a size class.

. | . | 16 | TRBJ1-5 | TRBV11-2 | TGTGCCAGCAGCTTGGGTGCAGGGGTGAGAAATCAGCCCCAGCATTTT | CASSLGAGVRNQPQHF
TRBD1 | . | 14 | TRBJ2-2 | TRBV9 | TGTGCCAGCAGCGTAGGGACAGGGGGTTTGGAGCTGTTTTTT | CASSVGTGGLELFF
. | . | 18 | TRBJ2-1 | TRBV4-3 | TGCGCCAGCAGCCAAGGAGCTCGGGCGGGGCCCTCCTACAATGAGCAGTTCTTC | CASSQGARAGPSYNEQFF
TRBD1 | . | 18 | TRBJ2-7 | TRBV5-8 | TGTGCCAGCAGCTTGGTCTTATTTATAGGGGGCTGGAGGTGGGAGCAGTACTTC | CASSLVLFIGGWRWEQYF
. | . | 14 | TRBJ1-1 | TRBV13 | TGTGCCAGCAGCCCCAGCGGAGCCTACACTGAAGCTTTCTTT | CASSPSGAYTEAFF
TRBD1 | . | 17 | TRBJ1-2 | TRBV28 | TGTGCCAGCAGTTTAAACACCGGGACAGGGGTAGGCGATGGCTACACCTTC | CASSLNTGTGVGDGYTF
TRBD1 | . | 13 | TRBJ2-7 | TRBV6-5 | TGTGCCAGCGGCCGGACAGGGGCCTACGAGCAGTACTTC | CASGRTGAYEQYF
TRBD1 | . | 14 | TRBJ1-2 | TRBV24-1 | TGTGCCACCAGTGCCCCGGGACAGAACTATGGCTACACCTTC | CATSAPGQNYGYTF
TRBD1 | . | 15 | TRBJ2-1 | TRBV5-6 | TGTGCCAGCAGCTTGTACGGGACAGGGTACAATGAGCAGTTCTTC | CASSLYGTGYNEQFF
. | . | 16 | TRBJ1-4 | TRBV5-5 | TGTGCCAGCAGCTTGGTATTTAGCGGGGCTAATGAAAAACTGTTTTTT | CASSLVFSGANEKLFF
. | . | 15 | TRBJ2-7 | TRBV3-1/TRBV3-2 | TGTGCCAGCAGCCAAGATTCTGGCAGAAGGTACGAGCAGTACTTC | CASSQDSGRRYEQYF
. | . | 14 | TRBJ2-1 | TRBV27 | TGTGCCAGTTCCCCCAGGGGCTCCTACAATGAGCAGTTCTTC | CASSPRGSYNEQFF
TRBD2 | once | 14 | TRBJ2-7 | TRBV19 | TGTGCCAGTAGTCGGGACTATCCTGGCTACGAGCAGTACTTC | CASSRDYPGYEQYF
. | . | 15 | TRBJ1-2 | TRBV30 | TGTGCCTGGAGTGCCGGCGGCAGGGGAAGGTATGGCTACACCTTC | CAWSAGGRGRYGYTF
. | once | 13 | TRBJ2-1 | TRBV19 | TGTGCCAGACCCTCCACAGGGCGCGATGAGCAGTTCTTC | CARPSTGRDEQFF
TRBD2 | once | 19 | TRBJ2-7 | TRBV18 | TGTGCCAGCTCACCTCTTTCGCTAGCGGGAGGCCCAATGAGGCACGAGCAGTACTTC | CASSPLSLAGGPMRHEQYF
. | . | 13 | TRBJ2-2 | TRBV7-9 | TGTGCCAGCACGCCTGGCCGGGTCGGGGAGCTGTTTTTT | CASTPGRVGELFF
. | . | 13 | TRBJ2-3 | TRBV21-1 | TGTGCCAGCAGCAAAAGGCTGGGAGATACGCAGTATTTT | CASSKRLGDTQYF
. | . | 15 | TRBJ2-2 | TRBV7-8 | TGTGCCAGCAGCTTGTTAACCGGGGCCACCGGGGAGCTGTTTTTT | CASSLLTGATGELFF
. | . | 15 | TRBJ1-2 | TRBV23-1 | TGCGCCAGCAGGGAGAAACCCCGGATTCCTTATGGCTACACCTTC | CASREKPRIPYGYTF
. | . | 16 | TRBJ1-2 | TRBV6-1 | TGTGCCAGCAGTGAAGGGCTGGGGATGGCTAACTATGGCTACACCTTC | CASSEGLGMANYGYTF
TRBD1 | . | 16 | TRBJ2-2 | TRBV7-2 | TGTGCCAGCAGCTTGGACAGGGGGATAAACACCGGGGAGCTGTTTTTT | CASSLDRGINTGELFF
. | . | 13 | TRBJ1-5 | TRBV19 | TGTGCCAGTACCCCGACCGAGGCGCAGCCCCAGCATTTT | CASTPTEAQPQHF
. | . | 13 | TRBJ1-4 | TRBV20-1 | TGCAGTGCTAGTAGCGGGGCCTATGAAAAACTGTTTTTT | CSASSGAYEKLFF
. | . | 16 | TRBJ1-6 | TRBV14 | TGTGCCAGCAGCCAATCCCGGTGGGGGGGTAATTCACCCCTCCACTTT | CASSQSRWGGNSPLHF
TRBD2 | . | 15 | TRBJ2-7 | TRBV11-2 | TGTGCCAGCAGCCGGGGACTAGCGAAAAGTTACGAGCAGTACTTC | CASSRGLAKSYEQYF